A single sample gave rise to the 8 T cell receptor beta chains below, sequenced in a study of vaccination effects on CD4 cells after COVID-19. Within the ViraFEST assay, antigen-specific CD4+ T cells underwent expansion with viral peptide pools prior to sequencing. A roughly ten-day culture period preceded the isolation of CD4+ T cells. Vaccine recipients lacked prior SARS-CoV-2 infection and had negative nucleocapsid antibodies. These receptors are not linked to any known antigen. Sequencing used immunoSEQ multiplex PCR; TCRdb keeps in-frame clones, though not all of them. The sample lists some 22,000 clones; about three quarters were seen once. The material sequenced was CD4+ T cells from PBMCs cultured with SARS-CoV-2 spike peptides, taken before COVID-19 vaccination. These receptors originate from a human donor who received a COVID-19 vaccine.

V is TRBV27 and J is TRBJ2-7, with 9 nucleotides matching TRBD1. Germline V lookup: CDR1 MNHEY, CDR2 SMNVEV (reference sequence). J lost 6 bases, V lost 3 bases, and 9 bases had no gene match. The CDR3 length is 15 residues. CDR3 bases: TGTGCCAGCAGTTTTTCCGGGACAGGGAATTCCGAGCAGTACTTC. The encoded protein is CASSFSGTGNSEQYF.

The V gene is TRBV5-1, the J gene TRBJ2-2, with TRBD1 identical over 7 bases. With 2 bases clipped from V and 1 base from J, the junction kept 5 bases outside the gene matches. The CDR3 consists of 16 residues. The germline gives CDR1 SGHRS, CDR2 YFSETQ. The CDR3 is CASSLPNRGNTGELFF. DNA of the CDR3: TGCGCCAGCAGCTTACCCAACAGGGGGAACACCGGGGAGCTGTTTTTT.

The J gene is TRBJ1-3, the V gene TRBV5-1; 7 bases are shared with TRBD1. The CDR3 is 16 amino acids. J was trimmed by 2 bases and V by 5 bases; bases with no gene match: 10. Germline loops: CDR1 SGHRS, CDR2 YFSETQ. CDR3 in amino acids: CASRLAPQGAGNTIYF. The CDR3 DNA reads TGCGCCAGCAGGTTAGCCCCGCAGGGGGCTGGAAACACCATATATTTT.

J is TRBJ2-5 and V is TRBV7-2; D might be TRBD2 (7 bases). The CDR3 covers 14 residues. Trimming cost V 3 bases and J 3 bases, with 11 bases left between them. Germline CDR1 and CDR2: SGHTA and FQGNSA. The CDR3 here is CASSFGGGEETQYF. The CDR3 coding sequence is TGTGCCAGCAGCTTCGGCGGGGGCGAAGAGACCCAGTACTTC.

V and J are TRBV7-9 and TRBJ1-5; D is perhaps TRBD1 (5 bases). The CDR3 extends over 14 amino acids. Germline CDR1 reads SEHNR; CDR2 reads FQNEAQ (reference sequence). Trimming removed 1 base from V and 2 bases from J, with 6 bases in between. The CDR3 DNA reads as TGTGCCAGCAGCTTAGAGACAGGCAATCAGCCCCAGCATTTT. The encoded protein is CASSLETGNQPQHF.

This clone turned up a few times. CDR3 bases: TGTGCCAGCAGCCGTGGACAGGGGGAGACTGAAGCTTTCTTT. It encodes CASSRGQGETEAFF. V usage is TRBV6-5 and J usage is TRBJ1-1; 10 bases are shared with TRBD1. CDR3 size: 14 residues. V gave up 6 bases and J gave up 5 bases; unmatched junction bases: 6. From germline, CDR1 is MNHEY and CDR2 SVGAGI.

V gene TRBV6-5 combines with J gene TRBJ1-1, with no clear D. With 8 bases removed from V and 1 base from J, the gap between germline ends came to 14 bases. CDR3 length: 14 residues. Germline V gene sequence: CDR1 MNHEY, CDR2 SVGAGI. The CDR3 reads CASSTVAGNTEAFF. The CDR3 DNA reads TGTGCCAGCTCCACAGTGGCGGGGAACACTGAAGCTTTCTTT.

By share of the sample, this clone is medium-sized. In nucleotides, the CDR3 is TGTGCCACCAGCAGAGATGCGGGGGGGTCAGATACGCAGTATTTT. It translates to CATSRDAGGSDTQYF. This sequence joins TRBV15 and TRBJ2-3, with 9 bases that match TRBD2. The germline V gene has CDR1 LNHNV and CDR2 YYDKDF (reference sequence). This CDR3 spans 15 amino acids. Trimming removed 0 bases from V and 4 bases from J; junction bases left unmatched: 2.